This is a list of T cell receptor beta chains from one sample in a study of blood T cells in healthy people across ages. TCRdb redid the calling of the 5' RACE reads with MiXCR, one entry per CDR3 protein. The sample has about 780,000 distinct CDR3 sequences; more than 25% are singletons. The same sample was also studied in work on T cells of mothers and their children.

Material for sequencing was blood. All receptors come from a boy aged 10-17 years in good health. Both conserved end residues are part of each CDR3. A D gene is named only where the DNA matches it firmly. Clone size is stated in some rows and not others, as once, few, many or a class when expanded.

j_call: TRBJ1-2; v_call: TRBV7-9; clone_size: many; d_call: NA; cdr3_aa: CASSRDGIYGYTF; cdr3_nt: TGCGCCAGCAGCAGGGACGGAATCTATGGCTACACCTTC
j_call: TRBJ2-7; v_call: TRBV7-6; clone_size: NA; d_call: NA; cdr3_aa: CASSSTVASYEQYF; cdr3_nt: TGTGCCAGCAGCTCTACAGTAGCCTCCTACGAGCAGTACTTC
j_call: TRBJ1-2; v_call: TRBV20-1; clone_size: NA; d_call: NA; cdr3_aa: CSAKPGADGGYTF; cdr3_nt: TGCAGTGCTAAGCCGGGGGCGGATGGTGGCTACACCTTC
j_call: TRBJ2-1; v_call: TRBV7-9; clone_size: few; d_call: NA; cdr3_aa: CASSLKGVGNEQFF; cdr3_nt: TGTGCCAGCAGCTTAAAAGGAGTGGGAAATGAGCAGTTCTTC
j_call: TRBJ2-7; v_call: TRBV11-2; clone_size: once; d_call: TRBD2; cdr3_aa: CASSLGPKRGGPSYEQYF; cdr3_nt: TGTGCCAGCAGCTTAGGACCGAAGCGGGGGGGCCCCTCCTACGAGCAGTACTTC
j_call: TRBJ1-2; v_call: TRBV29-1; clone_size: NA; d_call: NA; cdr3_aa: CSVAPPEMNYGYTF; cdr3_nt: TGCAGCGTCGCCCCCCCCGAGATGAACTATGGCTACACCTTC
j_call: TRBJ2-1; v_call: TRBV3-1; clone_size: NA; d_call: TRBD2; cdr3_aa: CASRPSGLAYNEQFF; cdr3_nt: TGTGCCAGCAGACCCTCGGGACTAGCGTACAATGAGCAGTTCTTC
j_call: TRBJ1-5; v_call: TRBV5-1; clone_size: NA; d_call: NA; cdr3_aa: CASSLGGAENQPQHF; cdr3_nt: TGCGCCAGCAGCTTGGGGGGGGCTGAAAATCAGCCCCAGCATTTT
j_call: TRBJ2-7; v_call: TRBV3-1; clone_size: few; d_call: NA; cdr3_aa: CASSHAGSYYEQYF; cdr3_nt: TGTGCCAGCAGCCATGCGGGATCCTACTACGAGCAGTACTTC
j_call: TRBJ2-7; v_call: TRBV3-1; clone_size: once; d_call: NA; cdr3_aa: CASREGTSYEQCF; cdr3_nt: TGTGCCAGCAGGGAGGGGACTTCTTACGAGCAGTGCTTC
j_call: TRBJ1-5; v_call: TRBV4-3; clone_size: NA; d_call: NA; cdr3_aa: CASSQDFLVNQPQHF; cdr3_nt: TGCGCCAGCAGCCAAGATTTTCTGGTAAATCAGCCCCAGCATTTT
j_call: TRBJ1-4; v_call: TRBV20-1; clone_size: once; d_call: NA; cdr3_aa: CSARTATESLFF; cdr3_nt: TGCAGTGCTAGGACAGCGACGGAGAGTCTGTTTTTT
j_call: TRBJ1-3; v_call: TRBV9; clone_size: NA; d_call: NA; cdr3_aa: CASSVESGNTIYF; cdr3_nt: TGTGCCAGCAGCGTAGAATCTGGAAACACCATATATTTT
j_call: TRBJ2-5; v_call: TRBV30; clone_size: NA; d_call: NA; cdr3_aa: CAWSLLTETQYF; cdr3_nt: TGTGCCTGGAGTCTGTTAACAGAGACCCAGTACTTC
j_call: TRBJ1-3; v_call: TRBV20-1; clone_size: few; d_call: TRBD1; cdr3_aa: CSARGQILGNTIYF; cdr3_nt: TGCAGTGCTAGGGGACAGATCCTCGGAAACACCATATATTTT
j_call: TRBJ1-2; v_call: TRBV12-3/TRBV12-4; clone_size: NA; d_call: NA; cdr3_aa: CASSPFPESGYTF; cdr3_nt: TGTGCCAGCAGCCCGTTCCCAGAATCGGGCTACACCTTC
j_call: TRBJ1-5; v_call: TRBV5-5; clone_size: NA; d_call: NA; cdr3_aa: CASGLITGTHQPQHF; cdr3_nt: TGTGCCAGCGGCTTGATTACGGGAACCCATCAGCCCCAGCATTTT
j_call: TRBJ1-5; v_call: TRBV10-3; clone_size: NA; d_call: NA; cdr3_aa: CAISEKLEGPARQPQHF; cdr3_nt: TGTGCCATCAGTGAGAAACTAGAAGGGCCGGCTAGGCAGCCCCAGCATTTT
j_call: TRBJ2-5; v_call: TRBV7-6; clone_size: NA; d_call: NA; cdr3_aa: CASIGGWALGETQCF; cdr3_nt: TGTGCCAGCATCGGTGGGTGGGCGCTTGGCGAGACCCAGTGCTTC
j_call: TRBJ2-3; v_call: TRBV6-2/TRBV6-3; clone_size: NA; d_call: NA; cdr3_aa: CASSSPAVNTDTQYF; cdr3_nt: TGTGCCAGCAGCTCACCAGCGGTTAACACAGATACGCAGTATTTT
j_call: TRBJ2-5; v_call: TRBV20-1; clone_size: few; d_call: TRBD2; cdr3_aa: CSAEMGLDAGTQYF; cdr3_nt: TGCAGTGCCGAGATGGGACTAGACGCGGGGACCCAGTACTTC
j_call: TRBJ2-1; v_call: TRBV9; clone_size: NA; d_call: NA; cdr3_aa: CASSVVEGNEQFF; cdr3_nt: TGTGCCAGCAGCGTAGTTGAGGGCAATGAGCAGTTCTTC
j_call: TRBJ2-7; v_call: TRBV12-5; clone_size: NA; d_call: NA; cdr3_aa: CASGFPLGGPYEQYF; cdr3_nt: TGTGCTAGTGGTTTCCCCCTCGGGGGGCCCTACGAGCAGTACTTC
j_call: TRBJ2-2; v_call: TRBV5-1; clone_size: few; d_call: NA; cdr3_aa: CASSARKELNTGELFF; cdr3_nt: TGCGCCAGCAGCGCCAGGAAGGAGTTGAACACCGGGGAGCTGTTTTTT
j_call: TRBJ2-3; v_call: TRBV7-9; clone_size: NA; d_call: NA; cdr3_aa: CASSLGGDSPHYF; cdr3_nt: TGTGCCAGCAGCTTAGGGGGGGACTCTCCTCACTATTTT
j_call: TRBJ2-7; v_call: TRBV7-9; clone_size: NA; d_call: NA; cdr3_aa: CASSRLGGSNEQYF; cdr3_nt: TGTGCCAGCTCCCGTCTGGGCGGAAGCAACGAGCAGTACTTC
j_call: TRBJ1-2; v_call: TRBV30; clone_size: NA; d_call: NA; cdr3_aa: CAWDPRGNYGYTF; cdr3_nt: TGTGCCTGGGACCCCAGGGGTAACTATGGCTACACCTTC
j_call: TRBJ2-3; v_call: TRBV5-1; clone_size: NA; d_call: TRBD1; cdr3_aa: CASRGQGASTDTQYF; cdr3_nt: TGCGCCAGCAGGGGACAGGGGGCTAGCACAGATACGCAGTATTTT
j_call: TRBJ1-5; v_call: TRBV5-5; clone_size: once; d_call: NA; cdr3_aa: CASSPYRENQPQHF; cdr3_nt: TGTGCCAGCAGCCCGTACCGGGAGAATCAGCCCCAGCATTTT
j_call: TRBJ2-7; v_call: TRBV12-3/TRBV12-4; clone_size: few; d_call: NA; cdr3_aa: CASSLDRNSYEQYF; cdr3_nt: TGTGCCAGCAGTTTAGACCGAAACTCCTACGAGCAGTACTTC
j_call: TRBJ2-2; v_call: TRBV5-1; clone_size: few; d_call: NA; cdr3_aa: CASIPGHPSAGELFF; cdr3_nt: TGCGCCAGCATCCCGGGACACCCTTCGGCCGGGGAGCTGTTTTTT
j_call: TRBJ2-7; v_call: TRBV12-3/TRBV12-4; clone_size: NA; d_call: TRBD1; cdr3_aa: CASRPGQTVYEQYF; cdr3_nt: TGTGCCAGCAGGCCGGGACAGACCGTCTACGAGCAGTACTTC
j_call: TRBJ2-3; v_call: TRBV6-5; clone_size: few; d_call: TRBD2; cdr3_aa: CACSYSGGRATDTQYF; cdr3_nt: TGTGCCTGCAGTTACTCGGGGGGGCGCGCCACAGATACGCAGTATTTT
j_call: TRBJ1-5; v_call: TRBV27; clone_size: NA; d_call: NA; cdr3_aa: CASSFRAGVGNQPQHF; cdr3_nt: TGTGCCAGCAGTTTCCGGGCGGGGGTAGGCAATCAGCCCCAGCATTTT
j_call: TRBJ1-5; v_call: TRBV6-5; clone_size: few; d_call: TRBD1; cdr3_aa: CASSYTQGATQPQHF; cdr3_nt: TGTGCCAGCAGTTACACTCAGGGGGCGACTCAGCCCCAGCATTTT
j_call: TRBJ2-3; v_call: TRBV7-9; clone_size: NA; d_call: NA; cdr3_aa: CASSPEGSADTQYF; cdr3_nt: TGTGCCAGCAGCCCTGAGGGGAGCGCAGATACGCAGTATTTT
j_call: TRBJ2-1; v_call: TRBV5-1; clone_size: few; d_call: NA; cdr3_aa: CASSLDSNNEQFF; cdr3_nt: TGCGCCAGCAGCTTGGACTCGAACAATGAGCAGTTCTTC
j_call: TRBJ2-7; v_call: TRBV20-1; clone_size: NA; d_call: TRBD2; cdr3_aa: CSARDLLAGGPGDEQYF; cdr3_nt: TGCAGTGCTAGAGATCTTCTAGCGGGGGGGCCAGGGGACGAGCAGTACTTC